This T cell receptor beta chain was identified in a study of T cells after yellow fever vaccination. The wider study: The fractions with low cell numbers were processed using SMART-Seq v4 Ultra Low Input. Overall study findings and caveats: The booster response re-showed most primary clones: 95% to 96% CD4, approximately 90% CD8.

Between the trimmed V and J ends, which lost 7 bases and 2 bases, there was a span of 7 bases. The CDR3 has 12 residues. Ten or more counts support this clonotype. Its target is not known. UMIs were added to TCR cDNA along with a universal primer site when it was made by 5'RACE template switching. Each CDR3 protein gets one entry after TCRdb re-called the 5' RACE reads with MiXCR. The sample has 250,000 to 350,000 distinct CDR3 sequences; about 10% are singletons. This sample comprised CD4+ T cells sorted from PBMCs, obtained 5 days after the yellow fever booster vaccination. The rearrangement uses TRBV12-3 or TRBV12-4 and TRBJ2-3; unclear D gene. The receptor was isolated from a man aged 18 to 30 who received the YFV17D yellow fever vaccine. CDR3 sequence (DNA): TGTGCCAGCACCCCGGTCACAGATACGCAGTATTTT. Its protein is CASTPVTDTQYF.